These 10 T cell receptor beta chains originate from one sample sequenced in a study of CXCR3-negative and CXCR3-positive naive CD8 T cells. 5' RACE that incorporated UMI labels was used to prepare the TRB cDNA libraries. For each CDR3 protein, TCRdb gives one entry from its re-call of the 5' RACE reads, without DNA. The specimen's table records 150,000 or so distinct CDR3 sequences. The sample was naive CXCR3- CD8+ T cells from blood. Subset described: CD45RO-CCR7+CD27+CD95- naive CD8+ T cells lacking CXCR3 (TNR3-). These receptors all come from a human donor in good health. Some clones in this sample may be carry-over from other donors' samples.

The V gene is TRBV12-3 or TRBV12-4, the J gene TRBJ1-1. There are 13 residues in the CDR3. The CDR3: CASSLWRHTEAFF.

CDR3 residues: CASSKSGAPIGDEQFF. The chain uses TRBV21-1 and TRBJ2-1; TCRdb picks TRBD1, but there is no DNA to check that call. TRBV21-1 is a known pseudogene. CDR3 length equals 16 residues.

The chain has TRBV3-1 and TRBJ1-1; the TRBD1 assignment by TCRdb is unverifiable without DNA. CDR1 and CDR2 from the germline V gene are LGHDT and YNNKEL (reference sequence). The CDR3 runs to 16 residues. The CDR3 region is CASSPQGYGLYTEAFF.

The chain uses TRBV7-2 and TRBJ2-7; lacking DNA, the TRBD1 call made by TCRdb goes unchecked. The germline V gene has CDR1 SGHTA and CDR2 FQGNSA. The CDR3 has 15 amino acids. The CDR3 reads CASTFQGDGYYEQYF.

The chain's CDR3 is CASSGGLLNEKLFF. The rearrangement uses TRBV13 and TRBJ1-4. This CDR3 contains 14 residues. From germline, CDR1 is PRHDT and CDR2 FYEKMQ (reference sequence). Filled out from reference TRBV13 and TRBJ1-4, the complete variable domain reads AAGVIQSPRHLIKEKRETATLKCYPIPRHDTVYWYQQGPGQDPQFLISFYEKMQSDKGSIPDRFSAQQFSDYHSELNMSSLELGDSALYFCASSGGLLNEKLFFGSGTQLSVL.

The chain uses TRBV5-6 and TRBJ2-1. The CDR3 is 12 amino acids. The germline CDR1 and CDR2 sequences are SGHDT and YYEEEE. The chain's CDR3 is CASSLRDNEQFF.

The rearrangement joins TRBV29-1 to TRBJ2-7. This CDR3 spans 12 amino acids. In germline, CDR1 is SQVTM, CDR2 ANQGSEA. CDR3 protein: CSVVGQSYEQYF.

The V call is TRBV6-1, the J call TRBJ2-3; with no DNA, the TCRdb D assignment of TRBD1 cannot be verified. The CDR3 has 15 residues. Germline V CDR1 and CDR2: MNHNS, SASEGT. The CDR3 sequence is CASSEDTGELYTQYF.

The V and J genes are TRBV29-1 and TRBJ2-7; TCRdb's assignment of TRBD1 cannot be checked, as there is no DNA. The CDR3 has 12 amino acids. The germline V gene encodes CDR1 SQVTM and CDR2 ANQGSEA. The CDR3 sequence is CSAADTSYEQYF.

The CDR3 spells CASSAMGIYEQYF. The V and J genes are TRBV25-1 and TRBJ2-7. Per germline, CDR1 MGHDK and CDR2 SYGVNS. The CDR3 runs to 13 residues.